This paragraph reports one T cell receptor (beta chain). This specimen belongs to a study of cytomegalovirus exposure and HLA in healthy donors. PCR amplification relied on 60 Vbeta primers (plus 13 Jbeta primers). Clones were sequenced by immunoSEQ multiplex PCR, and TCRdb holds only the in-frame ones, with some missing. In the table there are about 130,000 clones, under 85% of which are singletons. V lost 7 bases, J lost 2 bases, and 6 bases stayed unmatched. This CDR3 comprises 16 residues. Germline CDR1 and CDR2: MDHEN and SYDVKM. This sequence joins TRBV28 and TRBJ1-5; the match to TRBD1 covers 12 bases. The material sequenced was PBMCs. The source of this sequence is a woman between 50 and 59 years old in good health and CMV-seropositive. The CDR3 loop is CASTGQGALGNQPQHF. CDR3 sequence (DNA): TGTGCCAGCACGGGACAGGGGGCTTTGGGCAATCAGCCCCAGCATTTT.